This T cell receptor (beta chain) was captured by sequencing in a study of cytomegalovirus exposure and HLA in healthy donors. Overall study: The roughly 120 validation repertoires matched the 666 first-cohort repertoires in platform, a later analysis reported. The study, taken as a whole, reports: Generally TCR sequences proved uncommon, though certain public TCRs appeared in numerous donors. Listed as cytomegalovirus-associated were 150 or so TCR beta chains.

Some clones are missing from TCRdb's copy, which holds only in-frame ones; the method was immunoSEQ multiplex PCR. The profile covers 60,000 to 75,000 clones, with 95% to 96% appearing a single time and about 0.96% taken by the ten largest. The junction had 1 base not matched to a gene; V was cut back by 3 bases and J by 2 bases. Germline assignment: CDR1 MDHEN and CDR2 SYDVKM. The CDR3 is made up of 15 amino acids. The sample holds one count of this clone. Its target is unknown. The study drew the donors from its approximately 110-subject validation cohort, separate from the approximately 690-subject first cohort.

This chain connects TRBV28 to TRBJ2-6, with 7 bases matching TRBD2. The clonotype was recovered from a man between 18 and 35 years old in good health and CMV-seronegative. The sample consisted of PBMCs. CDR3 sequence (DNA): TGTGCCAGCAGTTTGGGGGGGGCTGGGGCCAACGTCCTGACTTTC. Translating it yields CASSLGGAGANVLTF. Variable domain in full (rest from reference TRBV28 and TRBJ2-6): DVKVTQSSRYLVKRTGEKVFLECVQDMDHENMFWYRQDPGLGLRLIYFSYDVKMKEKGDIPEGYSVSREKKERFSLILESASTNQTSMYLCASSLGGAGANVLTFGAGSRLTVL.